The entry below gives a single T cell receptor beta chain sequence along with its context. As yet, its antigen is unknown. This sample stems from a study of lymphopenia after photon versus proton radiotherapy. Study-level results: Post-nadir TCR diversity decline inversely tracked overall survival among those who died.

Profiled with immunoSEQ multiplex PCR; TCRdb holds only in-frame clones, not every one. The sample holds fewer than 50,000 clones, about 85% seen once. Germline V gives CDR1 LNHNV, CDR2 YYDKDF (reference sequence). The CDR3 sequence is 16 residues long. V lost 4 bases and J 4 bases, leaving 19 bases between the germline ends. The origin of this receptor is a middle-aged man with gastric cancer. The chain couples TRBV15 to TRBJ1-2; no definite D call. The sample consisted of peripheral blood, taken from a patient treated with photon-based radiotherapy. In DNA form, the CDR3 reads TGTGCCACCAGCATTAAATTAAGGTGTGAGACCTATGGCTACACCTTC. This encodes CATSIKLRCETYGYTF.